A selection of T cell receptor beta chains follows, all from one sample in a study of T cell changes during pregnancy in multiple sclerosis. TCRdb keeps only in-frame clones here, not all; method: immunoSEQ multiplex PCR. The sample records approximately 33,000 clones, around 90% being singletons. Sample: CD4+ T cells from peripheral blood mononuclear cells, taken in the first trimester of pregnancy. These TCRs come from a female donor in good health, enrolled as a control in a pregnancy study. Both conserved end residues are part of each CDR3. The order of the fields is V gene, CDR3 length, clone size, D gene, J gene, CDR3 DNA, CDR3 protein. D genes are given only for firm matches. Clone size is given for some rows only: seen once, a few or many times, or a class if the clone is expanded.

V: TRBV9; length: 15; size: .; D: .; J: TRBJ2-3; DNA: TGTGCCAGCAGCCCGACGGGGGGCCAGGCAGATACGCAGTATTTT; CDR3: CASSPTGGQADTQYF
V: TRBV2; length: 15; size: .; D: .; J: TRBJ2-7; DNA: TGTGCCAGCAGTGAAATAATTGGCACGTATTACGAGCAGTACTTC; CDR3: CASSEIIGTYYEQYF
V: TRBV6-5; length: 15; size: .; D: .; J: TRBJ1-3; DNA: TGTGCCAGCAGTTCCTACGCGGGGACCCCCAACACCATATATTTT; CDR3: CASSSYAGTPNTIYF
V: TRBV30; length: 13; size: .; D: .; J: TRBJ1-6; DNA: TGTGCCTGGAGTGAACAGGGTTATTCACCCCTCCACTTT; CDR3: CAWSEQGYSPLHF
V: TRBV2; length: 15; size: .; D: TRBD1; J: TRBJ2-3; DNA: TGTGCCAGCAGTAAGACCCAGGGGGCGGCGGATACGCAGTATTTT; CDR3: CASSKTQGAADTQYF
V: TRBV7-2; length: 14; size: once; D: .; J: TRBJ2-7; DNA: TGTGCCAGCAGCTTAAACGGGGGTCCCTACGAGCAGTACTTC; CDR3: CASSLNGGPYEQYF
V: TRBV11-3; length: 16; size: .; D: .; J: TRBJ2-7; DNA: TGTGCCAGCAGTTCCAGACCCGGGGATTCCTCCTACGAGCAGTACTTC; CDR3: CASSSRPGDSSYEQYF
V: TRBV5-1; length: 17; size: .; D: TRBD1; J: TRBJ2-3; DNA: TGCGCCAGCAGCTTGGGTAACATAGGACAGGGGGCAGATACGCAGTATTTT; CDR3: CASSLGNIGQGADTQYF
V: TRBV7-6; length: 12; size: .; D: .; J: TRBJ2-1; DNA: TGTGCCAGCAGTCGGGAGCGCAATGAGCAGTTCTTC; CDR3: CASSRERNEQFF
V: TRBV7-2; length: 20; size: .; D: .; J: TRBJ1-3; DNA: TGTGCCAGCAGCTTAGCGCCCCCCTACCTGACAGAAAGCTCTGGAAACACCATATATTTT; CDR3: CASSLAPPYLTESSGNTIYF
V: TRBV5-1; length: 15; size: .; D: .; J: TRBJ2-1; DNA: TGCGCCAGCAGGCTTAAGGGGGAGTTAAGCAATGAGCAGTTCTTC; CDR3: CASRLKGELSNEQFF
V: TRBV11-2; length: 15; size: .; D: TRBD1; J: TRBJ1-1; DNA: TGTGCCAGCAGCTTTGGACAGGGGGCCGGCACTGAAGCTTTCTTT; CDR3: CASSFGQGAGTEAFF
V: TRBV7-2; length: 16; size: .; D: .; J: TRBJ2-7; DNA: TGTGCCAGCAGCTTTCGGGCGGGGGCTATTCTCTACGAGCAGTACTTC; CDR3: CASSFRAGAILYEQYF
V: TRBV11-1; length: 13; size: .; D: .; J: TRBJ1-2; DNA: TGTGCCAGCAGCCAAGACAGGATTTATGGCTACACCTTC; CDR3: CASSQDRIYGYTF
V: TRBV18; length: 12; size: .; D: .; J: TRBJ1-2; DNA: TGTGCCAGCTCACCTAACAGCCGGGGCTACACCTTC; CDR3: CASSPNSRGYTF
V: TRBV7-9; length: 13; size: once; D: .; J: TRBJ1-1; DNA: TGTGCCTCCAAAGTAAGAGAGAACACTGAAGCTTTCTTT; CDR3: CASKVRENTEAFF
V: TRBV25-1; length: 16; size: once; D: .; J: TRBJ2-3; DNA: TGTGCCAGCAGTGTAACCGGGACTCGAAGCACAGATACGCAGTATTTT; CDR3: CASSVTGTRSTDTQYF
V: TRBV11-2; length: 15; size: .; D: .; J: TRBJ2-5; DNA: TGTGCCAGCAGCCCGGGGTCTACAGGGTGGGAGACCCAGTACTTC; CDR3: CASSPGSTGWETQYF
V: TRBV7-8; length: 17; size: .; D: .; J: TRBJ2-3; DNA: TGTGCCAGCAGCTCTGCCCCAGCGCCGGCTAGCACAGATACGCAGTATTTT; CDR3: CASSSAPAPASTDTQYF
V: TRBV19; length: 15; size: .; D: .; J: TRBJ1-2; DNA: TGTGCCAGTAGTAAAGCCACAGGCGTGACTGTGGACTACACCTTC; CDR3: CASSKATGVTVDYTF
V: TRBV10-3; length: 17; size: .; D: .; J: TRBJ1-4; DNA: TGTGCCATCAGTGAGTCGGCAGGTACTCAGGCTAATGAAAAACTGTTTTTT; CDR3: CAISESAGTQANEKLFF
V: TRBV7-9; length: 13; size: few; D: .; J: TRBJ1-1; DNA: TGTGCCAGCAGCCTGGAGGGAGGGACTGAAGCTTTCTTT; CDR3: CASSLEGGTEAFF
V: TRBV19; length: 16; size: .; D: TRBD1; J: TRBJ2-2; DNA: TGTGCCAGTAGTCCCCGCCGACAGGGTGGTACCGGGGAGCTGTTTTTT; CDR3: CASSPRRQGGTGELFF
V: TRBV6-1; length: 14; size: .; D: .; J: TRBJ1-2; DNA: TGTGCCAGCAGCTATACGAGCGGGGGCGATGGCTACACCTTC; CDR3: CASSYTSGGDGYTF
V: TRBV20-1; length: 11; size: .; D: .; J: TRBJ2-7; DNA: TGCAGTGCAACGGGGTCCTACGAGCAGTACTTC; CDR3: CSATGSYEQYF
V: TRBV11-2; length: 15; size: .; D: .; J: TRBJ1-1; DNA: TGTGCCAGCAGCTTAGGCCCGGGGAGTATGACCGAAGCTTTCTTT; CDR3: CASSLGPGSMTEAFF
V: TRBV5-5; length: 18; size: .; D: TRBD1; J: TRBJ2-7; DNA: TGTGCCAGCACCTTTTTTCTTCCGACAGGGGTGGGCCTCTACGAGCAGTACTTC; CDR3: CASTFFLPTGVGLYEQYF
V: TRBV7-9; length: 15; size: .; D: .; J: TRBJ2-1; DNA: TGTGCCAGCAGCTTACTGGGGGCGAGGTACAATGAGCAGTTCTTC; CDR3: CASSLLGARYNEQFF
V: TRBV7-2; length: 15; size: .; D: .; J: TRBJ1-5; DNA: TGTGCCAGCAGCTTAGACGGGAATAGCAATCAGCCCCAGCATTTT; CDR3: CASSLDGNSNQPQHF
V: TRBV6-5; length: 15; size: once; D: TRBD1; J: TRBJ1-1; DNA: TGTGCCAGCAACCAGGACAGGGGGCTTAGCACTGAAGCTTTCTTT; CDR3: CASNQDRGLSTEAFF
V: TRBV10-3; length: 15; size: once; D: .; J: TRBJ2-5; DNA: TGTGCCACTCTCGTTGGGGGGACCGACCAAGAGACCCAGTACTTC; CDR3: CATLVGGTDQETQYF
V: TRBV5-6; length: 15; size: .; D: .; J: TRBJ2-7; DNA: TGTGCCAGCAGCCTGATCGACAGGCGTTCACCGGAGCAGTACTTC; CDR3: CASSLIDRRSPEQYF
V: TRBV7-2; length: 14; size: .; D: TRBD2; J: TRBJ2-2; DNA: TGTGCCAGCAGCTTTAGCGGGGGCACCGGGGAGCTGTTTTTT; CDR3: CASSFSGGTGELFF
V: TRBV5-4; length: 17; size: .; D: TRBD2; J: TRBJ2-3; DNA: TGTGCCAGCAGCCCATCAGGCGGGACTAGCGTCACAGATACGCAGTATTTT; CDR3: CASSPSGGTSVTDTQYF
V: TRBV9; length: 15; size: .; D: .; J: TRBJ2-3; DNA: TGTGCCAGCAGCGTATATAGCGGAGATACAGATACGCAGTATTTT; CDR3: CASSVYSGDTDTQYF
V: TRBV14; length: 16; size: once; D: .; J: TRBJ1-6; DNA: TGTGCCAGCAGCCAAGAAAGAGGGCTACTGGACTCACCCCTCCACTTT; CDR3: CASSQERGLLDSPLHF
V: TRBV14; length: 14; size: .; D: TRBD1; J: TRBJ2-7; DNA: TGTGCCAGCAGCGTTCGACAGGGATCTTACGAGCAGTACTTC; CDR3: CASSVRQGSYEQYF
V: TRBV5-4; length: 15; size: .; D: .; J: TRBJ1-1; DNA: TGTGCCAGCAGCTTGAACCCAAAGGGGGACACTGAAGCTTTCTTT; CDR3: CASSLNPKGDTEAFF
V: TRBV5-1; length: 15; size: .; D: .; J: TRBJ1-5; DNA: TGCGCCAGCAGCCGAACAGGGAGTTCCAATCAGCCCCAGCATTTT; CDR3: CASSRTGSSNQPQHF
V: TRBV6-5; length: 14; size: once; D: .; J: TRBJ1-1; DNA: TGTGCCAGCAGTTACCTACAGGGCAACACTGAAGCTTTCTTT; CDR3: CASSYLQGNTEAFF
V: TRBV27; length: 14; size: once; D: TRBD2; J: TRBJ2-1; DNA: TGTGCCAGCAGTACTGCGGGAGCCTACAATGAGCAGTTCTTC; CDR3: CASSTAGAYNEQFF
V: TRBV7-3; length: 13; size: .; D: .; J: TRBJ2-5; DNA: TGTGCCAGCAGCTTTGCCGGGGTTTCGACCCAGTACTTC; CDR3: CASSFAGVSTQYF
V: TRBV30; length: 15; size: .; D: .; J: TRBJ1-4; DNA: TGTGCCTGGAGGGGGGGATCCGCAACTAATGAAAAACTGTTTTTT; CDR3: CAWRGGSATNEKLFF
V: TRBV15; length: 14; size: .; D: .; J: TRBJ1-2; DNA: TGTGCCACCAGCAGCCCAGGGATCCCTGGTGTCTACACCTTC; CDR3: CATSSPGIPGVYTF
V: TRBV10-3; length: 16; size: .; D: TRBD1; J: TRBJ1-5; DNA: TGTGCCATCAGTGAGTCGAAAGGGGGCGCGGAACAGCCCCAGCATTTT; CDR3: CAISESKGGAEQPQHF
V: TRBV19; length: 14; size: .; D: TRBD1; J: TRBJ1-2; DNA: TGTGCCAGTGAACCGGGACAGTTTGGGGGCGGCTACACCTTC; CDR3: CASEPGQFGGGYTF
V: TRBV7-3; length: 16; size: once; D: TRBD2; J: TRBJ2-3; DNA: TGTGCCAGCAGCTTGGGACTAGCGGGGGGCGTTGGTACGCAGTATTTT; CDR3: CASSLGLAGGVGTQYF
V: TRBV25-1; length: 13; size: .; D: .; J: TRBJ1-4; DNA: TGTGCCAGCAGTATTAGGACATCCGAAAAACTGTTTTTT; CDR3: CASSIRTSEKLFF
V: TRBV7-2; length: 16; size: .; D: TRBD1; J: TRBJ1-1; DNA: TGTGCCAGCAGCGCCTATCCGGGACAGGCAAACACTGAAGCTTTCTTT; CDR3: CASSAYPGQANTEAFF
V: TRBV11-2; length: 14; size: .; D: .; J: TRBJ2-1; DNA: TGTGCAACAGGGCGGCTGAGCTCCTACAATGAGCAGTTCTTC; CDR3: CATGRLSSYNEQFF
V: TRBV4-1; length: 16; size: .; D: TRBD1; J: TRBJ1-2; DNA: TGCGCCAGCAGCCAAGAAAGCTCTGGGGCAGGGGGTGGCTACACCTTC; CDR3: CASSQESSGAGGGYTF